Sequencing of this TCR beta chain was carried out in a study of blood T cells in healthy people across ages. Broader study findings: Roughly linearly, TCR beta diversity per million T cells fell as age increased.

Sample-barcoded 5' priming and a J-beta primer mix drove a second PCR of 7 to 11 cycles. TCRdb re-called the 5' RACE reads through MiXCR, storing one row per CDR3 protein. The sample carries 1.5 million to 2 million distinct CDR3 sequences, approximately 28% recorded once. This clonotype was seen at least ten times. Its antigen is as yet unknown. Trimming took 3 bases from V and 7 from J; bases not matched to a gene: 4. The CDR3 extends over 13 amino acids. This receptor was taken from a woman aged 25 to 39 in good health. The chain recombines TRBV12-3 or TRBV12-4 with TRBJ1-2, with 8 nucleotides matching TRBD1. Input material: blood. Here the CDR3 reads CASSLTGVGGYTF. CDR3 sequence (DNA): TGTGCCAGCAGTTTGACAGGGGTGGGTGGCTACACCTTC.